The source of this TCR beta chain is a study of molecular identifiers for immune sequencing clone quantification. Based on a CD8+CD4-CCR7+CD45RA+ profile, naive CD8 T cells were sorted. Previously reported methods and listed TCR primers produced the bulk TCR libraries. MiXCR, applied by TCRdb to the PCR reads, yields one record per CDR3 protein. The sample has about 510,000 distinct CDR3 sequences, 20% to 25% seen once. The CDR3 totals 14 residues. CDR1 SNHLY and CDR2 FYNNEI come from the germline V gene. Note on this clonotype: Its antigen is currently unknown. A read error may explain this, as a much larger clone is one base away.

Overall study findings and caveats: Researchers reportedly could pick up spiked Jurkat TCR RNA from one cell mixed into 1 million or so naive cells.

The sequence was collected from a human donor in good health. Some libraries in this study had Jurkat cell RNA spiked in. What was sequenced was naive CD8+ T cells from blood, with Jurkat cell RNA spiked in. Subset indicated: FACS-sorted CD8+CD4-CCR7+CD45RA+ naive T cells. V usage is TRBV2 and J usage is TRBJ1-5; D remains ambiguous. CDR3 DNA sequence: TGTGCCAGCGGTGAAGGTTGGAGCAATCAGCCCCAGCATTTT. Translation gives CASGEGWSNQPQHF.